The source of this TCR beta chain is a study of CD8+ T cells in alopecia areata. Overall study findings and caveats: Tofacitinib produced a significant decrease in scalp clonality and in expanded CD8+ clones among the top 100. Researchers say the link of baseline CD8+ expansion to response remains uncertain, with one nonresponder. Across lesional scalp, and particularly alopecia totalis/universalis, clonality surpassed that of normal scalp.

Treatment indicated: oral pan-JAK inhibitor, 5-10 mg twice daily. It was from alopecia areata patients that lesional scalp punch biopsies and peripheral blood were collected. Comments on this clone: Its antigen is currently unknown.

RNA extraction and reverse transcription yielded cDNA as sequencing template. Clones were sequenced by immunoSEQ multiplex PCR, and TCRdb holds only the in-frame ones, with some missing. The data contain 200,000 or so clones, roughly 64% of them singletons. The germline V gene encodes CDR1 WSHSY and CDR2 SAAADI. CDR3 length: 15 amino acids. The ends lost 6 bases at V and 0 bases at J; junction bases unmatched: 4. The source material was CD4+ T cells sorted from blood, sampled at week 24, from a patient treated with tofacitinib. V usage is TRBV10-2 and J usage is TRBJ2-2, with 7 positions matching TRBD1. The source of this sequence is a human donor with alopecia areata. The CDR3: CASRTGTANTGELFF. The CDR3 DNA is TGCGCCAGCAGGACCGGGACAGCGAACACCGGGGAGCTGTTTTTT.